Below are 6 T cell receptor beta chains sequenced from a single sample in a study of cytomegalovirus exposure and HLA in healthy donors. TCRdb's copy holds only in-frame clones and misses some; the assay was immunoSEQ multiplex PCR. The profile shows some 48,000 clones, approximately 85% of them singletons. The sample was PBMCs. These receptors were taken from a woman in her 30s in good health and CMV-seronegative.

This clone was recorded once. The V gene is TRBV27, the J gene TRBJ2-5; 8 bases fit TRBD1. Germline loops: CDR1 MNHEY, CDR2 SMNVEV (reference sequence). V shed 2 bases, J shed 2 bases, and the junction held 1 base outside the gene matches. This CDR3 is built from 14 residues. The CDR3: CASSLHRGQETQYF. The DNA of the CDR3 is TGTGCCAGCAGTTTACACAGGGGGCAAGAGACCCAGTACTTC.

The rearrangement joins TRBV11-2 to TRBJ2-1, with D possibly matching TRBD2 (6 bases). The CDR3 loop spans 14 amino acids. The V gene's germline CDR1 is SGHAT and CDR2 FQNNGV. V lost 5 bases to trimming and J lost 6 bases, with 14 bases between them. Here the CDR3 reads CASSMGLSSNEQFF. In DNA form, the CDR3 reads TGTGCCAGCAGCATGGGACTGTCCAGCAATGAGCAGTTCTTC.

The DNA of the CDR3 is TGTGCCAGCAGTTCCGGTCAGCGGGAGATCAATGAGCAGTTCTTC. Translation: CASSSGQREINEQFF. The chain recombines TRBV28 with TRBJ2-1, with 8 nucleotides matching TRBD2. CDR1 and CDR2 (germline): MDHEN, SYDVKM. The CDR3 has 15 amino acids. V lost 4 bases to trimming and J lost 6 bases; unmatched junction nucleotides: 8.

This sequence joins TRBV6-6 and TRBJ2-5; 9 nucleotides match TRBD2. The CDR3 runs to 13 residues. Germline V CDR1 and CDR2: MNHNY, SVGAGI (reference sequence). After removal of 8 bases from V and 2 bases from J, the junction contained 3 bases not matched to a gene. The CDR3 coding sequence is TGTGCCAGCGGACTAGCGTATCAAGAGACCCAGTACTTC. Translated: CASGLAYQETQYF.

The rearrangement uses TRBV29-1 and TRBJ2-7, with no clear D. Trimming cost V 7 bases and J 0 bases, with 13 bases left between them. This CDR3 spans 13 amino acids. Germline CDR1 and CDR2: SQVTM and ANQGSEA. CDR3 loop: CSGFDGDSYEQYF. CDR3 bases: TGCAGCGGATTCGACGGAGACTCCTACGAGCAGTACTTC.

The V and J genes are TRBV5-1 and TRBJ2-7, with TRBD2 matching 9 bases. V gave up 0 bases and J gave up 6 bases; unmatched junction bases: 10. The CDR3 totals 16 residues. Germline CDR1 reads SGHRS; CDR2 reads YFSETQ. The CDR3 DNA follows: TGCGCCAGCAGCTTGGATGGTAGCGGGAGCGTCGGCGAGCAGTACTTC. As protein: CASSLDGSGSVGEQYF.